This T cell receptor beta chain appears in the sequencing data of a study of glioma-infiltrating T cells. The sample holds many counts of this clonotype. Its specificity is unknown. Study-wide points: Tissue-blood divergence was below expectation in non-neoplastic patients, above in gliomas.

In germline, CDR1 is MNHEY, CDR2 SMNVEV (reference sequence). The CDR3 runs to 22 residues. Losses at the gene ends were 3 bases for V and 0 bases for J; bases not matched to a gene: 23. Amplification of TCR alpha and beta CDR3 regions from RNA used iRepertoire nested multiplex PCR. Using its own MiXCR run on the multiplex PCR reads, TCRdb lists one record per CDR3 protein. The repertoire includes tens of thousands of distinct CDR3 sequences, less than 30% of them detected once, and 6.7% sits in the top ten. Sequenced input: glioma tissue, nonneoplastic brain tissue, or PBMCs (not recorded which). This TCR came from a human donor with low-grade glioma or glioblastoma, undergoing nonglioma brain surgery, or in good health (not recorded which). The chain combines TRBV27 with TRBJ1-5, with 7 bases fitting TRBD1. This CDR3 is CASSFFPIRRDSSEDSNQPQHF. Here the CDR3 DNA reads TGTGCCAGCAGTTTCTTTCCCATCCGCCGGGACAGCTCAGAGGATAGCAATCAGCCCCAGCATTTT.